Each of the 14 T cell receptor beta chains below was sequenced from the same sample in a study of blood T cell repertoires in COVID-19. Produced via immunoSEQ multiplex PCR; TCRdb's table is partial and in-frame only. Among more than 140,000 clones listed, about 86% were seen once. Sample: peripheral blood. These receptors were collected from a woman aged 55-69 years with acute or convalescent COVID-19.

CDR3 region: CASSMKGQGWANYGYTF. The DNA for the CDR3 is TGTGCCAGCAGCATGAAGGGACAGGGCTGGGCGAACTATGGCTACACCTTC. J is TRBJ1-2 and V is TRBV7-2, with TRBD1 matching 9 bases. Unmatched junction bases numbered 12, after V lost 5 bases and J lost 2 bases. This CDR3 has 17 residues. Germline-derived CDR1 and CDR2 are SGHTA and FQGNSA.

The chain links TRBV12-3 or TRBV12-4 to TRBJ2-1; D gene uncertain. V was trimmed by 5 bases and J by 7 bases, leaving 6 bases between them. The CDR3 spans 11 residues. CDR3 DNA: TGTGCCAGCAGTAGTCTAAATGAGCAGTTCTTC. Translating gives CASSSLNEQFF.

The chain recombines TRBV3-1 (or the pseudogene TRBV3-2) with TRBJ2-1; 8 bases map to TRBD2. The junction had 11 bases not matched to a gene; V was cut back by 4 bases and J by 0 bases. Germline V gene lookup returns CDR1 LGHDT and CDR2 YNNKEL (reference sequence). This CDR3 comprises 18 residues. In DNA, the CDR3 is TGTGCCAGCAGCCTGTCCTTTACTAGCGGCGCCTCCTACAATGAGCAGTTCTTC. This sequence encodes CASSLSFTSGASYNEQFF.

CDR3 residues: CASSQDPTSWGWGTQYF. The CDR3 nucleotides are TGTGCCAGCAGCCAAGACCCGACTAGCTGGGGATGGGGGACCCAGTACTTC. The rearrangement joins TRBV4-2 to TRBJ2-5; 7 bases agree with TRBD2. This CDR3 has 17 residues. The trim removed 0 bases at V and 7 bases at J, leaving 14 bases unmatched. Germline V lookup: CDR1 LGHNA, CDR2 YNFKEQ.

The rearrangement uses TRBV15 and TRBJ2-7, with 8 positions matching TRBD2. Germline CDR1 is LNHNV and CDR2 is YYDKDF (reference sequence). The CDR3 is 16 amino acids. With 3 bases clipped from V and 3 bases from J, the junction kept 10 bases outside the gene matches. The DNA for the CDR3 is TGTGCCACCAGCAGCCCGGGGGGGGAAAGTCGCTACGAGCAGTACTTC. It is translated as CATSSPGGESRYEQYF. The whole variable domain, remainder taken from reference TRBV15 and TRBJ2-7, is DAMVIQNPRYQVTQFGKPVTLSCSQTLNHNVMYWYQQKSSQAPKLLFHYYDKDFNNEADTPDNFQSRRPNTSFCFLDIRSPGLGDTAMYLCATSSPGGESRYEQYFGPGTRLTVT.

The chain combines TRBV4-1 with TRBJ2-3; 11 positions agree with TRBD1. CDR1 MGHRA and CDR2 YSYEKL come from the germline V gene. The V gene end was trimmed by 4 bases and the J gene end by 4 bases; junction bases not matched to a gene: 7. There are 16 residues in the CDR3. CDR3 amino acids: CASSPSPGQGADTQYF. The CDR3 coding sequence is TGCGCCAGCAGCCCCTCCCCGGGACAGGGGGCAGATACGCAGTATTTT.

The chain is built from TRBV14 and TRBJ2-7; D is unclear. CDR3 length equals 16 residues. Trimming took off 4 bases at V and 6 bases at J, with 22 bases between the two ends. Per germline, CDR1 SGHDN and CDR2 FVKESK. CDR3 amino acids: CASSPYASWSRGEQYF. CDR3 sequence (DNA): TGTGCCAGCAGCCCCTATGCCTCGTGGTCGCGCGGCGAGCAGTACTTC.

This clone showed up just once. The chain uses TRBV9 and TRBJ2-3, with D perhaps TRBD2 (5 bases). Per germline, CDR1 SGDLS and CDR2 YYNGEE. V gave up 0 bases and J gave up 2 bases, with 13 bases separating them. The CDR3 loop spans 16 amino acids. The CDR3 DNA reads as TGTGCCAGCAGCGTAGACGGGGAGTACCCCACAGATACGCAGTATTTT. Residues: CASSVDGEYPTDTQYF.

This sequence joins TRBV7-2 and TRBJ2-1, with TRBD2 identical over 11 bases. The CDR3 sequence is 16 residues long. J lost 6 bases, V lost 8 bases, and 12 bases had no gene match. The V gene's germline CDR1 is SGHTA and CDR2 FQGNSA. The CDR3 region is CASGHSPGLAANEQFF. DNA of the CDR3: TGTGCCAGCGGACATTCGCCGGGACTAGCGGCCAATGAGCAGTTCTTC.

V usage is TRBV14 and J usage is TRBJ2-1, with a tentative D call TRBD1 (6 bases). Trimming took 5 bases from V and 0 from J, leaving 11 bases between them. CDR1 is SGHDN, CDR2 FVKESK, per germline. The CDR3 runs to 15 residues. The CDR3 coding sequence is TGTGCCAGCAGCTATGACAGGAGCTCCTACAATGAGCAGTTCTTC. This codes for CASSYDRSSYNEQFF.

Only a few counts were recorded for this clone. The chain is built from TRBV19 and TRBJ2-3, with TRBD2 identical over 11 bases. V was pared by 5 bases and J by 2 bases, with 6 bases of the junction left unmatched. The CDR3 runs to 16 residues. Per the germline V gene, CDR1 is LNHDA and CDR2 is SQIVND (reference sequence). CDR3 residues: CASSPLAGAVTDTQYF. The CDR3 DNA sequence: TGTGCCAGTAGTCCACTAGCGGGGGCCGTCACAGATACGCAGTATTTT.

This clone was found many times. The chain links TRBV11-3 to TRBJ1-2; the match to TRBD1 covers 10 bases. J gave up 4 bases and V 5 bases, and 10 bases lay outside the gene matches. The CDR3 extends over 16 amino acids. Per germline, CDR1 SGHNT and CDR2 YENEEA. The CDR3 region is CASSPGSGTGAYGYTF. Here the CDR3 DNA reads TGTGCCAGCAGCCCAGGCTCCGGGACAGGGGCCTATGGCTACACCTTC.

This chain uses TRBV7-2 with TRBJ2-5; 10 nucleotides agree with TRBD2. This CDR3 region has 14 residues. J gave up 5 bases and V 3 bases, and 3 bases lay outside the gene matches. The germline gives CDR1 SGHTA, CDR2 FQGNSA. Written as DNA, the CDR3 is TGTGCCAGCAGCTTCAGCGGGGGGGACGAGACCCAGTACTTC. This codes for CASSFSGGDETQYF.

This chain joins TRBV5-5 and TRBJ2-7, with TRBD1 identical over 10 bases. V gave up 3 bases and J gave up 7 bases; unmatched junction bases: 10. Germline V CDR1 and CDR2: SGHKS, YYEKEE (reference sequence). The CDR3 consists of 15 residues. The CDR3 reads CASSSRDRGMGEQYF. Here the CDR3 DNA reads TGTGCCAGCAGCTCCCGGGACAGGGGAATGGGGGAGCAGTACTTC.